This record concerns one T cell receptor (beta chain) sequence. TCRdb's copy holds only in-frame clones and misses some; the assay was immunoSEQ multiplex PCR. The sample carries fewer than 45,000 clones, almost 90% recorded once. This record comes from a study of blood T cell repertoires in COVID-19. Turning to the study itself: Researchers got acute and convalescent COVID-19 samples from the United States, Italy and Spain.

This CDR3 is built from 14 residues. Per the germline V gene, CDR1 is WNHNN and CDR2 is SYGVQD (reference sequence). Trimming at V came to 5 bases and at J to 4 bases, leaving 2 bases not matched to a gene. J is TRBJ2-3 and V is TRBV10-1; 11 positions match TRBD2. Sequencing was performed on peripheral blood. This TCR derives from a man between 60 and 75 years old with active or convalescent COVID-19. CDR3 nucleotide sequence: TGCGCCAGCAGTCTAGCGGGAGGTTCAGATACGCAGTATTTT. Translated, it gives CASSLAGGSDTQYF.